The T cell receptor beta chain under discussion was sequenced for a study of T cell repertoires in cytomegalovirus infection. As for the study in general: HLA-B-restricted CMV epitopes that are well studied were used alongside recently identified HLA-C-restricted ones. The study, taken as a whole, reports: People with CMV and the relevant HLA were identified by cumulative public TCR beta family frequency. Ex vivo responses were dominated by HLA-C-restricted CMV-specific TCR beta clonotypes.

TCRdb re-called the reads through MiXCR, storing one row per CDR3 protein. The table records about 890,000 distinct CDR3 sequences, around 32% of them present only once. Points on this clonotype: What it binds is not known.

There are 14 residues in the CDR3. Trimming removed 8 bases from V and 7 bases from J; junction bases left unmatched: 12. The TCR originated in a human donor in good health (CMV status not recorded). Some clones in this sample may be carry-over from other donors' samples. The chain couples TRBV12-3 or TRBV12-4 to TRBJ1-2, with 8 bases identical to TRBD1. Sequencing was performed on cultured CD8+ T cells from PBMCs, taken from culture after CMV antigen stimulation. The CDR3 loop is CASSYETGVPGYTF. CDR3 nucleotide sequence: TGTGCCAGCTCCTATGAGACAGGGGTACCTGGCTACACCTTC.